The present T cell receptor (beta chain) was sequenced within a study of HIV-infected patients and healthy controls. TCRdb reprocessed the 5' RACE reads via MiXCR and lists one record per CDR3 protein. The sample has around 20,000 distinct CDR3 sequences; roughly 19% are singletons. V was shortened by 2 bases and J by 9 bases, with 14 bases between the two germline ends. Germline CDR1 and CDR2: MNHEY and SMNVEV (reference sequence). This CDR3 spans 14 amino acids. This clonotype was counted many times. The chain combines TRBV27 with TRBJ2-1; D unclear. Source material: CD8+ T cells from blood. The TCR originated in a human donor in good health. The CDR3 here is CASSLIDTYGEQFF. The CDR3 bases are TGTGCCAGCAGTTTAATAGACACTTACGGTGAGCAGTTCTTC.